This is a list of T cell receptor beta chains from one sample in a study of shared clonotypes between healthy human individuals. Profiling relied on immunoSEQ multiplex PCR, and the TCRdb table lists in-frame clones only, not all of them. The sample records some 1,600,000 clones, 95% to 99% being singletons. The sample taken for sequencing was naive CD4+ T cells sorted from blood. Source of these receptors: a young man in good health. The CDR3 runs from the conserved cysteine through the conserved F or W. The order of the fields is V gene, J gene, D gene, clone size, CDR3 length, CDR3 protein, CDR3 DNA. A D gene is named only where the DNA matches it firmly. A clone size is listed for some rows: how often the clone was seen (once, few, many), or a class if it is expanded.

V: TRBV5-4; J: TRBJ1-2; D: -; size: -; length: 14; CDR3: CASSLETVNYGYTF; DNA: TGTGCCAGCAGCTTAGAGACAGTGAACTATGGCTACACCTTC
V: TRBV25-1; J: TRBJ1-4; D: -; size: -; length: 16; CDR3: CASSEGKSATNEKLFF; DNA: TGTGCCAGCAGTGAGGGGAAATCTGCAACTAATGAAAAACTGTTTTTT
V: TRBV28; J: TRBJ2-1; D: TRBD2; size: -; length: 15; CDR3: CASSFIGLAGDRQFF; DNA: TGTGCCAGCAGTTTTATTGGACTAGCGGGAGATAGGCAGTTCTTC
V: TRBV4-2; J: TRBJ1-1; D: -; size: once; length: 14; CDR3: CASSQTDRNTEAFF; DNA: TGTGCCAGCAGCCAAACGGATAGGAACACTGAAGCTTTCTTT
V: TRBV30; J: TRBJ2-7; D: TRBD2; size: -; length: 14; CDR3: CAWGSGRAAYEQYF; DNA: TGTGCCTGGGGTAGCGGGAGGGCAGCCTACGAGCAGTACTTC
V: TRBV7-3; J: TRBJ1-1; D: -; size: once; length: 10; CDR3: CASSHFKAFF; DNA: TGTGCCAGCAGCCACTTTAAAGCTTTCTTT
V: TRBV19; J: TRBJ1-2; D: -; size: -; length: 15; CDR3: CASSIDDTGTYGYTF; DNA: TGTGCCAGTAGTATAGATGATACAGGGACTTATGGCTACACCTTC
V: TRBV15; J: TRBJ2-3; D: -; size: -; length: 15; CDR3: CATSRHTSGVGTQYF; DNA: TGTGCCACCAGCAGGCACACGAGTGGGGTCGGGACGCAGTATTTT
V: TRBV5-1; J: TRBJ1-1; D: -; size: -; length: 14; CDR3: CASSLRGLNTEAFF; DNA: TGCGCCAGCAGCTTGAGAGGTTTGAACACTGAAGCTTTCTTT
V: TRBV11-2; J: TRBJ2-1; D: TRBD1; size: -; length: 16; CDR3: CASSPLGTGRYNEQFF; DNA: TGTGCCAGCAGCCCCCTAGGGACAGGCCGCTACAATGAGCAGTTCTTC
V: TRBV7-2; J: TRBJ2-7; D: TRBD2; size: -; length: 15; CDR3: CASRPGLAGLYEQYF; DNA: TGTGCCAGCAGACCAGGACTAGCGGGTCTCTACGAGCAGTACTTC
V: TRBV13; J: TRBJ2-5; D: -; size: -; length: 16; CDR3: CASSLRTTAFQETQYF; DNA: TGTGCCAGCAGCTTAAGAACGACAGCCTTTCAAGAGACCCAGTACTTC
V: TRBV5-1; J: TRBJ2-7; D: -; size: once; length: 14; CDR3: CASSLVDGNYEQYF; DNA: TGCGCCAGCAGCTTGGTCGACGGCAACTACGAGCAGTACTTC
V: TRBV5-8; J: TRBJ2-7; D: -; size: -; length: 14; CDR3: CASTTAGLSYEQYF; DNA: TGTGCCAGCACCACCGCGGGATTGAGTTACGAGCAGTACTTC
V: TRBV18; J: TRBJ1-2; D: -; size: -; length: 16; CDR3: CASSPLGAGADYGYTF; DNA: TGTGCCAGCTCACCACTAGGGGCGGGAGCGGACTATGGCTACACCTTC
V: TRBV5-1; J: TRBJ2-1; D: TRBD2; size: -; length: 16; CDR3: CASSFPGTNSYNEQFF; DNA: TGCGCCAGCAGCTTTCCCGGGACTAACTCCTACAATGAGCAGTTCTTC
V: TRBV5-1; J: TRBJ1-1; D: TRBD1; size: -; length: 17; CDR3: CASSLFGTGGVNTEAFF; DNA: TGCGCCAGCAGCTTGTTTGGGACAGGGGGAGTCAACACTGAAGCTTTCTTT
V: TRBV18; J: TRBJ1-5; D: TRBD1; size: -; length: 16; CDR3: CASSPLGTGSNQPQHF; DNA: TGTGCCAGCTCACCACTTGGGACAGGGAGCAATCAGCCCCAGCATTTT
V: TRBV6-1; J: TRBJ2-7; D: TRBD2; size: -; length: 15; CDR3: CASMRAAGESHEQYF; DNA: TGTGCCAGCATGAGAGCAGCGGGAGAGTCCCACGAGCAGTACTTC
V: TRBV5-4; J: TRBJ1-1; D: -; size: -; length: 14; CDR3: CASSLDSMNTEAFF; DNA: TGTGCCAGCAGCTTGGACAGCATGAACACTGAAGCTTTCTTT
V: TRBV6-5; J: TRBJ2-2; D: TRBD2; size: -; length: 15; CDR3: CASRRAGGQVGELFF; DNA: TGTGCCAGCAGACGAGCGGGAGGGCAAGTCGGGGAGCTGTTTTTT
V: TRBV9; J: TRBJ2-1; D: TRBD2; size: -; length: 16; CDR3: CASSVGPAGGMNEQFF; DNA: TGTGCCAGCAGCGTAGGGCCAGCGGGAGGGATGAATGAGCAGTTCTTC
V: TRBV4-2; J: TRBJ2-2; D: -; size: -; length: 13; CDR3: CASSQTGTGELFF; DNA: TGTGCCAGCAGCCAGACCGGTACCGGGGAGCTGTTTTTT
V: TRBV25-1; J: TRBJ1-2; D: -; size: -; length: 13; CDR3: CASRDGAGYGYTF; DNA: TGTGCCAGCAGGGACGGTGCGGGATATGGCTACACCTTC
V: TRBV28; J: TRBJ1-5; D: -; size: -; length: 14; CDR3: CASSLYGGIQPQHF; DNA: TGTGCCAGCAGTTTGTACGGTGGGATTCAGCCCCAGCATTTT
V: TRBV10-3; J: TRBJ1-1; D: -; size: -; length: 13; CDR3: CAISGGLSSEAFF; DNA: TGTGCCATCAGTGGCGGACTTAGTAGTGAAGCTTTCTTT
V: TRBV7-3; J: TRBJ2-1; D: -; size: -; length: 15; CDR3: CASSVYAVWDNEQFF; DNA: TGTGCCAGCAGCGTCTACGCCGTTTGGGACAATGAGCAGTTCTTC
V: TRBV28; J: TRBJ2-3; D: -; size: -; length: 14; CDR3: CASSWPGPTDTQYF; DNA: TGTGCCAGCAGTTGGCCAGGGCCAACAGATACGCAGTATTTT
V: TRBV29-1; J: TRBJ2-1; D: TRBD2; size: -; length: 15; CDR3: CSVLRLAGLHNEQFF; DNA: TGCAGCGTCCTGAGACTAGCGGGACTCCACAATGAGCAGTTCTTC
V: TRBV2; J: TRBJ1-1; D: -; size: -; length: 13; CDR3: CASRGTLNTEAFF; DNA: TGTGCCAGCAGGGGGACATTGAACACTGAAGCTTTCTTT
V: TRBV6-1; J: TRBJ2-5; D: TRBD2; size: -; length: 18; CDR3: CASSEGLAGGTIQSTQYF; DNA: TGTGCCAGCAGTGAAGGGCTAGCGGGAGGGACTATCCAATCGACCCAGTACTTC
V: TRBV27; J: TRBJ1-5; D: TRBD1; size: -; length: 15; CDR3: CASSFDRGPGQPQHF; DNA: TGTGCCAGCAGTTTTGACAGGGGGCCGGGTCAGCCCCAGCATTTT
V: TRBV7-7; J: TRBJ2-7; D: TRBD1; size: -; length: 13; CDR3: CASSRDRDHEQYF; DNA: TGTGCCAGCAGCAGGGACAGGGACCACGAGCAGTACTTC
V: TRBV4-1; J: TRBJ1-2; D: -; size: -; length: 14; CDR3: CASSQVFGNGGYTF; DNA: TGCGCCAGCAGCCAAGTATTCGGAAACGGTGGCTACACCTTC
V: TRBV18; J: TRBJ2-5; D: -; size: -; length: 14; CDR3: CASSRGRSRETQYF; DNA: TGTGCCAGCTCAAGAGGACGCAGCCGCGAGACCCAGTACTTC